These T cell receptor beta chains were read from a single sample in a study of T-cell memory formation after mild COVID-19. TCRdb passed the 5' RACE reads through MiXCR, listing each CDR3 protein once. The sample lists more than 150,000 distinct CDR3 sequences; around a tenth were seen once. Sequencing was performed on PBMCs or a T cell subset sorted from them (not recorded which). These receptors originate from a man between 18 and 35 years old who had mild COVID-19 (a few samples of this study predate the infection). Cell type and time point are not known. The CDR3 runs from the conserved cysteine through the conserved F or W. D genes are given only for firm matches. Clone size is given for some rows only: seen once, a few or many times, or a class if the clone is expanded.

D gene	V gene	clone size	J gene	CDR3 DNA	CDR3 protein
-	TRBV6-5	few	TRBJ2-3	TGTGCCAGCTGCCCGGGACTTTCCACAGATACGCAGTATTTT	CASCPGLSTDTQYF
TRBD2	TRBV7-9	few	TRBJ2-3	TGTGCCAGCACTTTCCAGGGCGGGGGGGCTCATTTT	CASTFQGGGAHF
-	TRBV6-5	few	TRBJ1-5	TGTGCCAGCAGAAATAGCAATCAGCCCCAGCATTTT	CASRNSNQPQHF
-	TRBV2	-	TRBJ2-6	TGTGCCAGCCTAGCAGGGGAAGGGGCCAACGTCCTGACTTTC	CASLAGEGANVLTF
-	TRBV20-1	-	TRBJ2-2	TGCAGTGCTAGAGTTGGTGCCTGGGAGCTGTTTTTT	CSARVGAWELFF
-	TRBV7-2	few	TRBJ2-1	TGTGCCAGCAGCTTAGCGCCCGTCAGCCTAATTATCAATGAGCAGTTCTTC	CASSLAPVSLIINEQFF
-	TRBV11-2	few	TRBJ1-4	TGTGCCAGCAGCTTTGCGAGGGAAAAACTGTTTTTT	CASSFAREKLFF
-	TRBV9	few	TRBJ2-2	TGTGCCAGCAGCGTAGGATTAGCGACCCCCGGGGAGCTGTTTTTT	CASSVGLATPGELFF
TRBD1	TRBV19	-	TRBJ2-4	TGTGCCAGTAACGGACAGGGGACCGTAGCCAAAAACATTCAGTACTTC	CASNGQGTVAKNIQYF
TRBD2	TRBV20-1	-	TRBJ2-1	TGCAGTGCTCTAACTAGCGGGGGGGCTAGCGAGCAGTTCTTC	CSALTSGGASEQFF
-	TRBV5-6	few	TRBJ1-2	TGTGCCAGCAGCTTACAGGATACTAACTATGGCTACACCTTC	CASSLQDTNYGYTF
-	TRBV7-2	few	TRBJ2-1	TGTGCCAGCAGCCCGGGCCTTCGGTACAATGAGCAGTTCTTC	CASSPGLRYNEQFF
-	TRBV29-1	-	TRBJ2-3	TGCAGCGTTGCTGTGCAGGATACGCAGTATTTT	CSVAVQDTQYF
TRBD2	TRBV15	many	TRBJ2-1	TGTGCCACCAGCAGCGGGGGGTACAATGAGCAGTTCTTC	CATSSGGYNEQFF
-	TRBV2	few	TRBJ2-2	TGTGCCAGCAGTAACAGGGGACTGGCGAACACCGGGGAGCTGTTTTTT	CASSNRGLANTGELFF
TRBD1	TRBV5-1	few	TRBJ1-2	TGCGCCAGCAGCTTGGAACGGGACAGGGGAAGTGGCTACACCTTC	CASSLERDRGSGYTF
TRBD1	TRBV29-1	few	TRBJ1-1	TGCAGCGGTTACAGGGGAGGGAGCACTGAAGCTTTCTTT	CSGYRGGSTEAFF
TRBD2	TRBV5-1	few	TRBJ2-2	TGCGCCAGCAGCTTGGCCGGGGGGGCTAGCACCGGGGAGCTGTTTTTT	CASSLAGGASTGELFF
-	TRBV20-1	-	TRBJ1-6	TGCAGTGCTAGACTCACAGGCAGAGGGAATTCACCCCTCCACTTT	CSARLTGRGNSPLHF
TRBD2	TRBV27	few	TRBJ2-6	TGTGCCAGCAGTTTAGGTCCTAGCGGGGGGGGTCCCTACCGTGGGGCCAACGTCCTGACTTTC	CASSLGPSGGGPYRGANVLTF
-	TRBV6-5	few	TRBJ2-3	TGTGCCAGCAGCTACGGAGGGACAGATACGCAGTATTTT	CASSYGGTDTQYF
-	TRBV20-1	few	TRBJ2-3	TGCAGTGCTATACATACAGGCACAGATACGCAGTATTTT	CSAIHTGTDTQYF
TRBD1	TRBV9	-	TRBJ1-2	TGTGCCAGCAGCGCACAGGGGGCCAACTATGGCTACGCCTTC	CASSAQGANYGYAF
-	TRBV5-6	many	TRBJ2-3	TGTGCCAGCAGCTCGGGGACAGATACGCAGTATTTT	CASSSGTDTQYF
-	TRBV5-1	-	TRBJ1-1	TGCGCCAGCAGCTTCCGGGCCAGCCAGAACACTGAAGCTTTCTTT	CASSFRASQNTEAFF
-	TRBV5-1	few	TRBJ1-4	TGCGCCAGCAGCTTGGGGCTCGGGGGAAAACTGTTTTTT	CASSLGLGGKLFF
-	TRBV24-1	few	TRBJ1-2	TGTGCCACCAGTGATTTGACAGGGAATCACACCTTC	CATSDLTGNHTF
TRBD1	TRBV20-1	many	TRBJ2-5	TGCAGTGCAATAAACAGGGGCGGCGAGACCCAGTACTTC	CSAINRGGETQYF
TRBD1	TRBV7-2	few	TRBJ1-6	TGTGCCAGCAGCGCCCGACAGGGGGCGAATTCACCCCTCCACTTT	CASSARQGANSPLHF
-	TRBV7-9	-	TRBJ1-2	TGTGCCAGCCGCGGTCGGGGAGAGGGCTACACCTTC	CASRGRGEGYTF
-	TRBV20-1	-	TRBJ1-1	TGCAGTGCTAGGTCCCGCCCCACTGAAGCTTTCTTT	CSARSRPTEAFF
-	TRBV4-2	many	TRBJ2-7	TGTGCCAGCAGCCTCCACAGCGCAGGCGAGCAGTACTTC	CASSLHSAGEQYF
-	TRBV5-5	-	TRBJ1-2	TGTGCCAGCAGCCCGGACAAGATTAACCCAAGGGGAAACTATGGCTACACCTTC	CASSPDKINPRGNYGYTF
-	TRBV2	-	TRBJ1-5	TGTGCCAGCAGTGAATCTGGGGGCGCAGGGCAGCCCCAGCATTTT	CASSESGGAGQPQHF
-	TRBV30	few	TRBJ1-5	TGTGCCTGGAGTGTCGAGGGCAATCAGCCCCAGCATTTT	CAWSVEGNQPQHF
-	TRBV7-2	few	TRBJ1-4	TGTGCCAGCAGCCAGGTGGGGGGAACTAATGAAAAACTGTTTTTT	CASSQVGGTNEKLFF
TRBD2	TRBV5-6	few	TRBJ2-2	TGTGCCAGCAGCTTGCTGGGACTAGCGGGGCCCGGGGAGCTGTTTTTT	CASSLLGLAGPGELFF
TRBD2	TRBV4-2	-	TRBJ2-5	TGTGCCAGCAGCCAAGGTCGGCTAGCGGGGGCCCAAGAGACCCAGTACTTC	CASSQGRLAGAQETQYF
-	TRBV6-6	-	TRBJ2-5	TGTGCCAGCAGTTACGCCCCACGGGCCGGGGAGACCCAGTACTTC	CASSYAPRAGETQYF
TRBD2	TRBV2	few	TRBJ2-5	TGTGCCAGCACCGTCGTAGCGGGGCCGTACCAAGAGACCCAGTACTTC	CASTVVAGPYQETQYF